Below are 29 T cell receptor beta chains sequenced from a single sample in a study of Ad26.COV2.S vaccination and SARS-CoV-2 variants. Indicated treatment: about 20 received Ad26.COV2.S at low or high dose, single or two shots; 5 received placebo; per-sample allocation not given. Day 63 following the first vaccine or placebo injection was when the samples were taken. TCRdb's copy holds only in-frame clones and misses some; the assay was immunoSEQ multiplex PCR. The sample records approximately 300,000 clones, around 84% being singletons. Here the sequenced sample was peripheral blood, taken in a trial of Ad26.COV2.S vaccine versus placebo. These receptors came from a person between 18 and 65 years old who received the Ad26.COV2.S COVID-19 vaccine or a placebo.

The rearrangement joins TRBV7-9 to TRBJ1-2; no reliable D call. CDR3 length: 12 residues. V lost 5 bases to trimming and J lost 4 bases, with 8 bases between them. The V gene's germline CDR1 is SEHNR and CDR2 FQNEAQ (reference sequence). The CDR3 nucleotides read TGTGCCAGCAGCCCCCACAGCTATGGCTACACCTTC. This gives the protein CASSPHSYGYTF.

Turning to this clone: No DNA is shown, since the ends of the CDR3 on it are uncertain; the CDR3 is the one TCRdb lists. V gene TRBV20-1 combines with J gene TRBJ2-7; no DNA check was done on the table's D call, TRBD1. The CDR3 is 11 amino acids long, termini counted. Per germline, CDR1 DFQATT and CDR2 SNEGSKA (reference sequence). The CDR3 sequence is CSAPVGKGSLF.

The V call is TRBV13, the J call TRBJ2-7; 11 bases match TRBD2. J was trimmed by 2 bases and V by 0 bases; bases with no gene match: 3. Germline V CDR1 and CDR2: PRHDT, FYEKMQ (reference sequence). The CDR3 is made up of 16 amino acids. DNA for the CDR3: TGTGCCAGCAGCTTAGGCTATAGCGGGGGGGCCTACGAGCAGTACTTC. Its protein product is CASSLGYSGGAYEQYF.

This chain connects TRBV18 to TRBJ1-1; 7 positions agree with TRBD1. The junction had 8 bases not matched to a gene; V was cut back by 2 bases and J by 14 bases. Germline CDR1 is KGHSH and CDR2 is LQKENI. CDR3 length equals 12 residues. CDR3 DNA: TGTGCCAGCTCACCAGGGACGGGACAGATCTTCTTT. Encoded protein: CASSPGTGQIFF.

J is TRBJ1-5 and V is TRBV7-2, with D unresolved. The V end lost 5 bases, the J end lost 1 base, and 9 bases lay between the germline ends. This CDR3 has 14 residues. The germline gives CDR1 SGHTA, CDR2 FQGNSA. The CDR3 loop is CASSQDRSNQPQHF. As DNA, the CDR3 is TGTGCCAGCAGCCAGGACCGAAGCAATCAGCCCCAGCATTTT.

The chain has TRBV7-9 and TRBJ2-1, with D hard to call. Germline V gene data show CDR1 as SEHNR and CDR2 as FQNEAQ (reference sequence). The CDR3 has 13 amino acids. Trimming shortened V by 0 bases and J by 9 bases, and 9 bases separated the two germline ends. The CDR3 DNA reads TGTGCCAGCAGCTTAGCTGTCTGGGCTGAGCAGTTCTTC. Encoded protein: CASSLAVWAEQFF.

The rearrangement joins TRBV27 to TRBJ1-1; 8 bases map to TRBD1. V gave up 6 bases and J gave up 3 bases; unmatched junction bases: 3. Per germline, CDR1 MNHEY and CDR2 SMNVEV (reference sequence). The CDR3 is 13 residues long. The CDR3 DNA follows: TGTGCCAGCAGGCGACAGGGGTACACTGAAGCTTTCTTT. Translated: CASRRQGYTEAFF.

The chain employs TRBV4-3 and TRBJ2-5; weak D call: TRBD2 (5 bases). From germline, CDR1 is LGHNA and CDR2 YSLEER. The CDR3 contains 20 residues. With 0 bases removed from V and 5 bases from J, the gap between germline ends came to 28 bases. CDR3 sequence: CASSQDFSLLRSPGGETQYF. CDR3 sequence (DNA): TGCGCCAGCAGCCAAGATTTCTCGCTCCTGCGGTCTCCGGGCGGGGAGACCCAGTACTTC.

The gene calls are TRBV5-1 and TRBJ1-2; D perhaps matches TRBD1 (5 bases). Trimming removed 0 bases at V and 4 bases at J, with 16 bases between. CDR3 length: 16 amino acids. From germline, CDR1 is SGHRS and CDR2 YFSETQ. The CDR3 reads CASSLGVGRETYGYTF. The CDR3 nucleotides are TGCGCCAGCAGCTTGGGGGTCGGCAGGGAGACCTATGGCTACACCTTC.

The chain links TRBV7-2 to TRBJ1-2; 12 bases align to TRBD1. The length of the CDR3 is 18 residues. Germline CDR1 SGHTA, CDR2 FQGNSA. With 5 bases clipped from V and 6 bases from J, the junction kept 16 bases outside the gene matches. CDR3: CASSPIGTGGARSNGYTF. The CDR3 coding sequence is TGTGCCAGCAGCCCCATCGGGACAGGGGGCGCGAGATCGAATGGCTACACCTTC.

This rearrangement joins TRBV2 to TRBJ1-1; no clear D. The germline V and J ends were trimmed by 6 bases and 3 bases, with 11 bases remaining between them. Germline CDR1 reads SNHLY; CDR2 reads FYNNEI. This CDR3 is 13 amino acids long. For the CDR3, the DNA is TGTGCCAGCAGGTTTGCCGAAGACACTGAAGCTTTCTTT. This codes for CASRFAEDTEAFF. Filled out from reference TRBV2 and TRBJ1-1, the complete variable domain reads EPEVTQTPSHQVTQMGQEVILRCVPISNHLYFYWYRQILGQKVEFLVSFYNNEISEKSEIFDDQFSVERPDGSNFTLKIRSTKLEDSAMYFCASRFAEDTEAFFGQGTRLTVV.

This chain links TRBV9 with TRBJ1-6; D possibly corresponds to TRBD1 (5 bases). The CDR3 runs to 16 residues. V was clipped by 4 bases and J by 4 bases, with 15 bases between them. CDR1 SGDLS and CDR2 YYNGEE come from the germline V gene. The CDR3 nucleotides are TGTGCCAGCAGCCGGGACCCAGTATCATATAATTCACCCCTCCACTTT. Its translation is CASSRDPVSYNSPLHF.

The rearrangement uses TRBV21-1 and TRBJ1-1; the table's D call of TRBD1 was not tested on the DNA. TRBV21-1 is noted as a pseudogene. This CDR3 comprises 14 residues. This CDR3 is CANISDSQNTEAFF. CDR3 bases: TGTGCCAACATTTCCGACAGCCAAAACACTGAAGCTTTCTTT.

This chain links TRBV18 with TRBJ2-5, with D perhaps matching TRBD1 or TRBD2 (5 bases each). The CDR3 has 14 residues. The germline V gene has CDR1 KGHSH and CDR2 LQKENI. Trimming removed 2 bases from V and 5 bases from J, with 12 bases in between. CDR3 in DNA: TGTGCCAGCTCACCAACCGTGGGGGTGGAGACCCAGTACTTC. This gives the protein CASSPTVGVETQYF.

This chain joins TRBV4-2 and TRBJ1-6, with TRBD1 matching 7 bases. The germline gives CDR1 LGHNA, CDR2 YNFKEQ. CDR3 length equals 15 residues. The V segment lost 8 bases and the J segment 7 bases; nucleotides outside the gene matches: 11. The CDR3 spells CASLGPDRENSPLHF. The CDR3 DNA sequence: TGTGCCAGCCTGGGACCCGACAGGGAGAATTCACCCCTCCACTTT.

The chain couples TRBV3-1 (or the pseudogene TRBV3-2) to TRBJ2-1, with D possibly matching TRBD1 (6 bases). V lost 3 bases and J lost 3, with 15 bases in between. Germline CDR1 and CDR2: LGHDT and YNNKEL (reference sequence). The CDR3 loop spans 16 amino acids. The CDR3 nucleotides read TGTGCCAGCAGCCACCCTAGCTGGACAGTCTACAATGAGCAGTTCTTC. Amino acids: CASSHPSWTVYNEQFF.

As for this clone: This specimen includes other DNA sequences encoding the same CDR3. This chain connects TRBV7-2 to TRBJ1-4, with D possibly matching TRBD1 (6 bases). CDR1 is SGHTA, CDR2 FQGNSA, per germline. The CDR3 is made up of 13 amino acids. The V end was cut by 4 bases, the J end by 7 bases, with 10 bases between. CDR3 amino acids: CASSSLRGEKLFF. As DNA, the CDR3 is TGTGCCAGCAGCTCGCTCAGGGGTGAAAAACTGTTTTTT.

This sequence joins TRBV11-2 and TRBJ2-5; D unresolved. This CDR3 is 14 amino acids long. CDR1 and CDR2 from the germline V gene are SGHAT and FQNNGV. V was shortened by 0 bases and J by 3 bases, with 8 bases between the two germline ends. The CDR3 DNA sequence: TGTGCCAGCAGCTTAGATCTCCAGGAAGAGACCCAGTACTTC. Translated: CASSLDLQEETQYF.

The chain combines TRBV7-2 with TRBJ2-3, with TRBD2 matching over 14 bases. The CDR3 sequence is 17 residues long. Germline CDR1 SGHTA, CDR2 FQGNSA. With 4 bases clipped from V and 3 bases from J, the junction kept 6 bases outside the gene matches. CDR3 amino acids: CASSSRTSGGPTDTQYF. CDR3 bases: TGTGCCAGCAGCTCCCGGACTAGCGGGGGGCCAACAGATACGCAGTATTTT.

The chain uses TRBV6-5 and TRBJ2-7; possibly TRBD2 for D (7 bases). The V end lost 6 bases, the J end lost 3 bases, and 15 bases lay between the germline ends. Germline V gives CDR1 MNHEY, CDR2 SVGAGI. The CDR3 contains 14 residues. The DNA of the CDR3 is TGTGCCAGCAGCATTTCCGGGGGGCGCTACGAGCAGTACTTC. The encoded protein is CASSISGGRYEQYF.

This clone was seen only once. CDR3 sequence (DNA): TGTGCCAGCAGGGACCGGAATACAGGGGATGAGCAGTTCTTC. Protein product: CASRDRNTGDEQFF. V is TRBV2 and J is TRBJ2-1; 7 nucleotides align to TRBD1. The V gene's germline CDR1 is SNHLY and CDR2 FYNNEI. Trimming removed 6 bases from V and 8 bases from J; junction bases left unmatched: 10. CDR3 length: 14 residues. Filled out from reference TRBV2 and TRBJ2-1, the complete variable domain reads EPEVTQTPSHQVTQMGQEVILRCVPISNHLYFYWYRQILGQKVEFLVSFYNNEISEKSEIFDDQFSVERPDGSNFTLKIRSTKLEDSAMYFCASRDRNTGDEQFFGPGTRLTVL.

The chain joins TRBV5-1 to TRBJ1-4; D unresolved. Trimming shortened V by 4 bases and J by 0 bases, and 13 bases separated the two germline ends. The CDR3 is 16 residues long. Germline loops: CDR1 SGHRS, CDR2 YFSETQ. The CDR3 DNA reads TGCGCCAGCAGCCTCCGAGGCGGGTCAACTAATGAAAAACTGTTTTTT. Protein product: CASSLRGGSTNEKLFF.

The chain joins TRBV30 to TRBJ2-6, with TRBD2 identical over 8 bases. Germline-derived CDR1 and CDR2 are GTSNPN and SVGIG (reference sequence). The CDR3 totals 18 residues. V lost 1 base and J lost 0; bases outside the gene matches: 8. The CDR3 is CAWSGASGGTSGANVLTF. The CDR3 DNA is TGTGCCTGGAGTGGGGCCAGCGGGGGAACCTCTGGGGCCAACGTCCTGACTTTC.

The CDR3 DNA reads as TGTGCAAGTCGCTTAGTGGGTGGCACGAACATTCAGTACTTC. Protein product: CASRLVGGTNIQYF. V usage is TRBV12-2 and J usage is TRBJ2-4. TRBV12-2 is deemed a pseudogene. The CDR3 is 14 residues long.

The gene calls are TRBV7-2 and TRBJ2-5; D gene unclear. CDR3 length: 13 residues. Trimming cost V 6 bases and J 1 base, with 9 bases left between them. Looked up from germline, CDR1 is SGHTA and CDR2 is FQGNSA. CDR3 sequence (DNA): TGTGCCAGCAGTTCTTACCCCCAAGAGACCCAGTACTTC. It is translated as CASSSYPQETQYF.

This chain joins TRBV24-1 and TRBJ2-3, with D perhaps given as TRBD1 or TRBD2 (5 bases each). The CDR3 is 15 residues long. Trimming cost V 3 bases and J 6 bases, with 15 bases left between them. Looked up from germline, CDR1 is KGHDR and CDR2 is SFDVKD. CDR3 in DNA: TGTGCCACCAGTGATAGTGGGCTGGGGGTGGATACGCAGTATTTT. Protein: CATSDSGLGVDTQYF.

The chain employs TRBV19 and TRBJ1-1, with 10 bases matching TRBD1. The CDR3 covers 18 residues. Per germline, CDR1 LNHDA and CDR2 SQIVND (reference sequence). V shed 4 bases and J 0 bases; nucleotides not matched to a gene: 11. CDR3: CASSKLGTGAFMNTEAFF. CDR3 bases: TGTGCCAGTAGTAAGTTAGGGACAGGGGCCTTCATGAACACTGAAGCTTTCTTT.

This chain connects TRBV29-1 to TRBJ1-2; a possible D gene is TRBD1 (6 bases). V gave up 6 bases and J gave up 2 bases, with 28 bases separating them. The germline V gene encodes CDR1 SQVTM and CDR2 ANQGSEA. This CDR3 is built from 18 residues. The chain's CDR3 is CSVGPSTGTSQANYGYTF. The CDR3, as DNA: TGCAGCGTGGGCCCCTCTACAGGGACCTCTCAGGCAAACTATGGCTACACCTTC.

The V gene is TRBV2, the J gene TRBJ1-2; 7 bases match TRBD1. Germline CDR1 is SNHLY and CDR2 is FYNNEI. After removal of 3 bases from V and 5 bases from J, the junction contained 3 bases not matched to a gene. The CDR3 is made up of 13 amino acids. CDR3 in amino acids: CASSENRGYGYTF. The DNA of the CDR3 is TGTGCCAGCAGTGAGAACAGGGGATATGGCTACACCTTC.